Listed here are 17 T cell receptor beta chains from one sample, sequenced in a study of blood T cell repertoires in COVID-19. The protocol was immunoSEQ multiplex PCR, while the TCRdb copy is restricted to in-frame clones and leaves out a portion. This sample has about 170,000 clones; around nine tenths occur once, and the top ten carry roughly 2.5%. The specimen was peripheral blood. Source of these receptors: a woman aged 80 or older with COVID-19, enrolled during active disease.

DNA for the CDR3: TGTGCCAGCAGGACTCGACAGTCTGGCTACACCTTC. This sequence encodes CASRTRQSGYTF. This chain connects TRBV28 to TRBJ1-2, with a weak D call TRBD1 (5 bases). Germline CDR1 and CDR2: MDHEN and SYDVKM. There are 12 residues in the CDR3. V was pared by 6 bases and J by 7 bases, with 12 bases between.

The rearrangement uses TRBV7-8 and TRBJ2-7, with 7 positions matching TRBD1. CDR1 is SGHVS, CDR2 FQNEAQ, per germline. The CDR3 spans 14 residues. V lost 5 bases, J lost 2 bases, and 6 bases stayed unmatched. The CDR3 here is CASSRDRAAYEQYF. The DNA of the CDR3 is TGTGCCAGCAGCCGAGACAGGGCCGCCTACGAGCAGTACTTC.

This clone was seen just once. The gene calls are TRBV28 and TRBJ1-5; the D gene is possibly TRBD1 (5 bases). CDR3 length equals 13 residues. Germline CDR1 reads MDHEN; CDR2 reads SYDVKM. Trimming left V 1 base short and J 4 bases short, with 5 bases between. The CDR3 here is CASSLSGNQPQHF. DNA of the CDR3: TGTGCCAGCAGTTTATCAGGGAATCAGCCCCAGCATTTT. Full variable domain (remainder filled in from reference TRBV28 and TRBJ1-5): DVKVTQSSRYLVKRTGEKVFLECVQDMDHENMFWYRQDPGLGLRLIYFSYDVKMKEKGDIPEGYSVSREKKERFSLILESASTNQTSMYLCASSLSGNQPQHFGDGTRLSIL.

A remark on this clone: This CDR3 is also generated by other DNA sequences in the sample. CDR3 in DNA: TGCGCCAGCAGCTTGGAGGGGGGCAATCAGCCCCAGCATTTT. Amino acids: CASSLEGGNQPQHF. The rearrangement links TRBV5-1 to TRBJ1-5; maybe TRBD1 (6 bases). The CDR3 consists of 14 residues. V gave up 0 bases and J gave up 2 bases, with 6 bases separating them. Germline-derived CDR1 and CDR2 are SGHRS and YFSETQ.

The rearrangement links TRBV19 to TRBJ2-3; D is perhaps TRBD1 (6 bases). V lost 5 bases and J 4 bases, leaving 10 bases between the germline ends. The length of the CDR3 is 13 residues. The germline gives CDR1 LNHDA, CDR2 SQIVND (reference sequence). This CDR3 is CASSQQGSDTQYF. CDR3 bases: TGTGCCAGTAGTCAACAGGGTTCAGATACGCAGTATTTT.

V and J are TRBV2 and TRBJ1-6; 7 bases agree with TRBD1. V was pared by 6 bases and J by 10 bases, with 9 bases of the junction left unmatched. Germline CDR1 reads SNHLY; CDR2 reads FYNNEI. This CDR3 is 14 amino acids long. The DNA of the CDR3 is TGTGCCAGCAGGAGACAGGGCGTGGGGTCACCCCTCCACTTT. Its translation: CASRRQGVGSPLHF.

This rearrangement joins TRBV19 to TRBJ2-3, with TRBD2 as a possible D gene (5 bases). In germline, CDR1 is LNHDA, CDR2 SQIVND (reference sequence). This CDR3 spans 18 amino acids. Trimming took off 7 bases at V and 2 bases at J, with 25 bases between the two ends. In nucleotides, the CDR3 is TGTGCCAGTACCAAGGCCCGGGGTCGGATCGGCTCCACAGATACGCAGTATTTT. It yields the protein CASTKARGRIGSTDTQYF.

V is TRBV5-4 and J is TRBJ2-2, with TRBD2 matching 9 bases. J was trimmed by 5 bases and V by 3 bases; bases with no gene match: 11. The CDR3 has 17 amino acids. CDR1 SGHNT and CDR2 YYREEE come from the germline V gene (reference sequence). The CDR3 sequence is CASSSRSGLAPTGELFF. The CDR3 DNA is TGTGCCAGCAGCTCGAGGTCGGGACTAGCCCCTACCGGGGAGCTGTTTTTT.

The genes are TRBV9 and TRBJ2-2, with 10 bases that match TRBD1. Trimming removed 0 bases from V and 2 bases from J; junction bases left unmatched: 4. The CDR3 runs 17 residues. Germline assignment: CDR1 SGDLS and CDR2 YYNGEE. The CDR3 loop is CASSVVGQGINTGELFF. The CDR3 coding sequence is TGTGCCAGCAGCGTAGTGGGACAGGGGATTAACACCGGGGAGCTGTTTTTT.

CDR3 in amino acids: CASSPDGGTYNEQFF. The DNA for the CDR3 is TGTGCCAGCAGCCCGGACGGAGGAACTTACAATGAGCAGTTCTTC. V gene TRBV5-6 combines with J gene TRBJ2-1; perhaps TRBD2 as D (5 bases). Deletions cut 4 bases from V and 4 bases from J, with 15 bases between. The CDR3 covers 15 residues. Germline loops: CDR1 SGHDT, CDR2 YYEEEE.

The chain combines TRBV3-1 (or the pseudogene TRBV3-2) with TRBJ1-1, with TRBD1 matching over 8 bases. There are 14 residues in the CDR3. From germline, CDR1 is LGHDT and CDR2 YNNKEL (reference sequence). V shed 4 bases, J shed 8 bases, and the junction held 9 bases outside the gene matches. CDR3 bases: TGTGCCAGCAGCCCAGGGCAAACAGGGGGAGAAGCTTTCTTT. It translates to CASSPGQTGGEAFF.

This clone has just a few counts. The chain carries TRBV29-1 and TRBJ2-1, with a tentative D call TRBD1 (6 bases). This CDR3 contains 13 residues. Germline V CDR1 and CDR2: SQVTM, ANQGSEA. Trimming removed 3 bases at V and 13 bases at J, with 19 bases between. The CDR3 loop reads CSVEGRGRLEQFF. CDR3 DNA sequence: TGCAGCGTTGAGGGCAGGGGAAGGCTTGAACAGTTCTTC.

The chain links TRBV19 to TRBJ1-5; the D is unclear. The CDR3 has 12 residues. The germline gives CDR1 LNHDA, CDR2 SQIVND (reference sequence). V was trimmed by 4 bases and J by 2 bases, leaving 3 bases between them. The CDR3 DNA reads as TGTGCCAGTAGTACAGGCAATCAGCCCCAGCATTTT. Amino acids: CASSTGNQPQHF.

V gene TRBV11-2 combines with J gene TRBJ2-4; D ambiguous. Germline V lookup: CDR1 SGHAT, CDR2 FQNNGV. This CDR3 spans 16 amino acids. The V gene lost 4 bases and the J gene lost 1 base, with 14 bases spanning the gap. In nucleotides, the CDR3 is TGTGCCAGCAGCTCCGTACTACCCCCCGCCAAAAACATTCAGTACTTC. This sequence encodes CASSSVLPPAKNIQYF.

The CDR3 spells CAGDRGRDSPLHF. In DNA, the CDR3 is TGTGCCGGGGACAGGGGGCGAGATTCACCCCTCCACTTT. J is TRBJ1-6 and V is TRBV2; 12 nucleotides line up with TRBD1. Germline V gene sequence: CDR1 SNHLY, CDR2 FYNNEI. The CDR3 loop spans 13 amino acids. The J segment lost 8 bases and the V segment lost 11 bases, leaving 4 bases of the junction unmatched.

The V gene is TRBV3-1 (or the pseudogene TRBV3-2), the J gene TRBJ2-7; D not certain. This CDR3 spans 13 amino acids. Germline V gives CDR1 LGHDT, CDR2 YNNKEL (reference sequence). The V gene lost 3 bases and the J gene lost 0 bases, with 6 bases spanning the gap. CDR3 nucleotide sequence: TGTGCCAGCAGCCAGCAGATCTCCTACGAGCAGTACTTC. Its protein is CASSQQISYEQYF.

V usage is TRBV12-3 or TRBV12-4 and J usage is TRBJ1-6, with D perhaps TRBD1 (5 bases). Trimming took 2 bases from V and 10 from J, leaving 9 bases between them. This CDR3 comprises 13 residues. The CDR3 region has the DNA TGTGCCAGCAGTTTACTCGGGGGATCACCCCTCCACTTT. Translating it yields CASSLLGGSPLHF.